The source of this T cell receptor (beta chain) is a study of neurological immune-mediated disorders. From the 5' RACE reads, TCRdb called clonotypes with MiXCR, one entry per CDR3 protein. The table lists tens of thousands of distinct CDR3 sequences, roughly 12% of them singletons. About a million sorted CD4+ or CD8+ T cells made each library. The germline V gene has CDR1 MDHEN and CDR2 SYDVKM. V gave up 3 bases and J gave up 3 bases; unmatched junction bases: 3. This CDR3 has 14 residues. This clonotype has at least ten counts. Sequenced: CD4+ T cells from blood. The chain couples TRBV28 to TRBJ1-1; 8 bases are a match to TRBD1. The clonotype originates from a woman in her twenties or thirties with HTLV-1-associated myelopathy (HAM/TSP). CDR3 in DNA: TGTGCCAGCAGTTTCAGGGGGCGTGACACTGAAGCTTTCTTT. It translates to CASSFRGRDTEAFF.